This T cell receptor beta chain was captured by sequencing in a study of T-cell reconstitution after alpha-beta-depleted transplantation in children. The germline CDR1 and CDR2 sequences are SGDLS and YYNGEE. V lost 0 bases, J lost 0 bases, and 10 bases lay in between. CDR3 size: 15 residues. Unique molecular identifiers were incorporated during preparation of the TCRbeta library. TCRdb used MiXCR to reprocess the PCR reads, holding one entry per CDR3 protein. The table has around 360,000 distinct CDR3 sequences, about a tenth seen once. Sequenced material: PBMCs from the stem cell graft donor, taken from the stem cell graft. J is TRBJ2-7 and V is TRBV9; D is unclear. This sequence originates from a human donor who donated a stem cell graft to a child with acute lymphoblastic leukemia. The CDR3 DNA reads as TGTGCCAGCAGCGTAGCGGACGGCAGCTCCTACGAGCAGTACTTC. It yields the protein CASSVADGSSYEQYF.